The clone carrying this T cell receptor (beta chain) was detected a few times. Gene names denote mouse genes. The CDR3 end lies 1 residue beyond the end of the read and is filled in from the germline J gene. Data came from immunoSEQ multiplex PCR; TCRdb stores just in-frame clones and leaves some out. The sample yields over 7,000 clones, approximately 47% seen once. This sample was included in a study of tissue T cells after allogeneic stem cell transplantation. There are 14 residues in the CDR3. Germline V gene data show CDR1 as SGHSA and CDR2 as FRNQAP. V lost 1 base and J lost 1, with 6 bases in between. Described time point: mouse harvest day 7 after allogeneic transplant. The graft held 10^6 splenic CD5+ T cells and 10^7 T-cell-depleted bone marrow cells.

This sequence was found in a female BALB/c mouse given C57BL/6 T cells with graft-versus-host disease after an allogeneic hematopoietic cell transplant. Material for sequencing was gut tissue. This chain joins TRBV16 and TRBJ2-5; possibly TRBD1 for D (5 bases). CDR3 DNA, as far as it was read: TGTGCAAGCAGCTTAGGAGGGGACCAAGACACCCAGTAC. It translates to CASSLGGDQDTQY. The entire CDR3 protein is CASSLGGDQDTQYF.